This T cell receptor (beta chain) appears in the sequencing data of a study of STAT5B mutations in CD4+ large granular lymphocyte leukemia. The study's findings and limits: Compared with healthy controls (2/35), patient top clones favored TRBV06 (8/27).

The CDR3 runs to 15 residues. The V end was cut by 5 bases, the J end by 10 bases, with 18 bases between. Looked up from germline, CDR1 is SGHTA and CDR2 is FQGNSA. Concerning this clone itself: Its antigen remains unknown.

The protocol was immunoSEQ multiplex PCR, while the TCRdb copy is restricted to in-frame clones and leaves out a portion. Of approximately 32,000 clones in the sample, around 89% are singletons; the top ten hold more than 0.75%. J is TRBJ1-6 and V is TRBV7-2; D not certain. Input material: CD4+ T cells from blood buffy coats. This sequence originates from a human donor in good health. The CDR3 DNA reads TGTGCCAGCAGCCTTTCGGGGATTCGCAACTCACCCCTCCACTTT. It encodes CASSLSGIRNSPLHF.